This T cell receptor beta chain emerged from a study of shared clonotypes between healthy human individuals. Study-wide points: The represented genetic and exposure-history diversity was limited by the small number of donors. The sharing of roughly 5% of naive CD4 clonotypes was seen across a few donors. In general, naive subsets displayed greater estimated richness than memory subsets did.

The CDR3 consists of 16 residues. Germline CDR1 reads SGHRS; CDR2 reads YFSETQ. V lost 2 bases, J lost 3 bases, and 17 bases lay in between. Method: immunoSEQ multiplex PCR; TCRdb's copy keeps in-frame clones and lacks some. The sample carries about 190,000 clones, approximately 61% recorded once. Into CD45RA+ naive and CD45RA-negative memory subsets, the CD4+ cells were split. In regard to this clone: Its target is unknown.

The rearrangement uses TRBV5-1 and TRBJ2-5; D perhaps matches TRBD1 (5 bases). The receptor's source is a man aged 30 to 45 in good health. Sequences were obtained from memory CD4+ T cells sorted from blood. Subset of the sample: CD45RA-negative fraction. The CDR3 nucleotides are TGCGCCAGCAGCTTCCCCAGGGCTCAGGTCAAAGAGACCCAGTACTTC. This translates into CASSFPRAQVKETQYF.